These 27 T cell receptor beta chains share one sample of origin, sequenced in a study of blood T cell repertoires in COVID-19. The protocol was immunoSEQ multiplex PCR, while the TCRdb copy is restricted to in-frame clones and leaves out a portion. The table includes approximately 190,000 clones, roughly four fifths detected once. The sample consisted of peripheral blood. Receptors originate from a woman aged 40 to 50 with acute or convalescent COVID-19.

This clone occurred a few times. The chain joins TRBV5-8 to TRBJ2-7, with 11 bases fitting TRBD1. Germline V lookup: CDR1 SGHTS, CDR2 YDEGEE. The CDR3 extends over 13 amino acids. Losses at the gene ends were 4 bases for V and 5 bases for J; bases not matched to a gene: 2. CDR3 in amino acids: CASSRDRGDEQYF. CDR3 bases: TGTGCCAGCAGCCGGGACAGGGGGGACGAGCAGTACTTC.

V usage is TRBV28 and J usage is TRBJ1-1, with 7 positions matching TRBD1. V lost 5 bases to trimming and J lost 0 bases; unmatched junction nucleotides: 9. CDR1 MDHEN and CDR2 SYDVKM come from the germline V gene. CDR3 length: 16 residues. CDR3 residues: CASSRAPGQLNTEAFF. The CDR3 DNA sequence: TGTGCCAGCAGTCGCGCCCCGGGACAGCTGAACACTGAAGCTTTCTTT.

The gene calls are TRBV6-2 or TRBV6-3 and TRBJ2-1; D gene unclear. V lost 5 bases, J lost 0 bases, and 11 bases lay in between. Germline V gives CDR1 MNHEY, CDR2 SVGEGT. The length of the CDR3 is 15 residues. DNA for the CDR3: TGTGCCAGCAGTGCTCTCCTGAGCTCCTACAATGAGCAGTTCTTC. Translating it yields CASSALLSSYNEQFF.

The chain joins TRBV2 to TRBJ1-6, with 7 bases aligning to TRBD1. Losses at the gene ends were 6 bases for V and 6 bases for J; bases not matched to a gene: 5. From germline, CDR1 is SNHLY and CDR2 FYNNEI. The CDR3 sequence is 14 residues long. The CDR3 spells CASRRQGANSPLHF. As DNA, the CDR3 is TGTGCCAGCAGGAGACAGGGAGCTAATTCACCCCTCCACTTT.

The V gene is TRBV4-1, the J gene TRBJ2-1; D perhaps matches TRBD1 (6 bases). V lost 7 bases and J lost 9, with 13 bases in between. There are 12 residues in the CDR3. CDR1 MGHRA and CDR2 YSYEKL come from the germline V gene. The CDR3 DNA reads as TGCGCCAGCAAGGGTGGGGGCGGTGAGCAGTTCTTC. Its protein product is CASKGGGGEQFF.

The chain uses TRBV6-5 and TRBJ2-3; 16 bases map to TRBD2. Germline assignment: CDR1 MNHEY and CDR2 SVGAGI. V trimming: 4 bases; J trimming: 6 bases; junction bases outside the gene matches: 4. The CDR3 covers 16 residues. The CDR3 region is CASSSGLAGGGDTQYF. CDR3 coding DNA: TGTGCCAGCAGTTCGGGACTAGCGGGAGGGGGGGATACGCAGTATTTT.

The count of this clone is one. V gene TRBV6-6 combines with J gene TRBJ2-7; D ambiguous. The CDR3 covers 13 residues. The ends were cut back, 2 bases at V and 3 bases at J, with 8 bases in the middle. Germline CDR1 and CDR2: MNHNY and SVGAGI (reference sequence). This chain's CDR3 is CASSYGPLYEQYF. CDR3 coding DNA: TGTGCCAGCAGTTACGGCCCGCTCTACGAGCAGTACTTC.

The chain links TRBV6-5 to TRBJ2-1; 7 nucleotides agree with TRBD2. The CDR3 sequence is 15 residues long. V lost 7 bases, J lost 6 bases, and 12 bases stayed unmatched. Germline V gene data show CDR1 as MNHEY and CDR2 as SVGAGI. DNA of the CDR3: TGTGCCAGCAAGGGTGGCGGGAGTTGGTCCAATGAGCAGTTCTTC. It translates to CASKGGGSWSNEQFF.

The rearrangement links TRBV7-2 to TRBJ1-1, with D perhaps TRBD1 (5 bases). V was pared by 5 bases and J by 5 bases, with 15 bases between. CDR1 and CDR2 (germline): SGHTA, FQGNSA. This CDR3 has 14 residues. The CDR3 sequence is CASSRLGGGTEAFF. CDR3 bases: TGTGCCAGCAGCCGCCTCGGGGGGGGAACTGAAGCTTTCTTT.

The chain uses TRBV7-2 and TRBJ1-6; D remains unclear. The CDR3 runs to 14 residues. The germline gives CDR1 SGHTA, CDR2 FQGNSA. The germline V and J ends were trimmed by 5 bases and 10 bases, with 15 bases remaining between them. CDR3 sequence: CASSTREVDSPLHF. CDR3 coding DNA: TGTGCCAGCAGCACCCGGGAGGTAGACTCACCCCTCCACTTT.

The gene calls are TRBV28 and TRBJ2-7; no clear D gene. Deletions cut 4 bases from V and 0 bases from J, with 10 bases between. Germline CDR1 and CDR2: MDHEN and SYDVKM. The CDR3 sequence is 14 residues long. The CDR3 loop is CASSYTVNSYEQYF. CDR3 in DNA: TGTGCCAGCAGTTACACAGTTAACTCCTACGAGCAGTACTTC.

The rearrangement links TRBV7-9 to TRBJ2-6, with 7 bases lining up with TRBD1. Germline lookup yields CDR1 SEHNR and CDR2 FQNEAQ (reference sequence). Losses at the gene ends were 5 bases for V and 2 bases for J; bases not matched to a gene: 9. CDR3 length: 17 residues. The CDR3 coding sequence is TGTGCCAGCAGCCGATATCAAGGGACAGCTGGGGCCAACGTCCTGACTTTC. This translates into CASSRYQGTAGANVLTF.

The V call is TRBV9, the J call TRBJ2-5; 10 nucleotides agree with TRBD2. This CDR3 has 16 amino acids. Germline-derived CDR1 and CDR2 are SGDLS and YYNGEE. The ends lost 0 bases at V and 4 bases at J; junction bases unmatched: 6. This CDR3 is CASSVGSGGIPETQYF. CDR3 bases: TGTGCCAGCAGCGTAGGTAGCGGGGGGATTCCAGAGACCCAGTACTTC.

A few counts support this clone. This sequence joins TRBV7-9 and TRBJ2-7, with D possibly being TRBD2 (5 bases). With 5 bases removed from V and 1 base from J, the gap between germline ends came to 18 bases. CDR1 SEHNR and CDR2 FQNEAQ come from the germline V gene (reference sequence). CDR3 size: 16 residues. CDR3 protein: CASSPNRDLTSYEQYF. CDR3 in DNA: TGTGCCAGCAGCCCCAATCGGGATCTTACTTCCTACGAGCAGTACTTC.

This clone appeared once. This chain uses TRBV4-1 with TRBJ2-1; 8 positions match TRBD2. J lost 9 bases, V lost 0 bases, and 10 bases had no gene match. CDR1 is MGHRA and CDR2 is YSYEKL in the germline V gene. The CDR3 is made up of 16 amino acids. The CDR3 sequence: CASSQEPGLGLSEQFF. CDR3 nucleotides: TGCGCCAGCAGCCAAGAACCGGGACTAGGGCTAAGTGAGCAGTTCTTC.

This sequence joins TRBV28 and TRBJ2-1; a possible D gene is TRBD2 (6 bases). Trimming stripped 6 bases from V and 3 bases from J, with 24 bases between. Germline V CDR1 and CDR2: MDHEN, SYDVKM. The CDR3 is 18 residues long. Here the CDR3 reads CASSRDSTWRSSYNEQFF. The DNA for the CDR3 is TGTGCCAGCAGCCGGGACTCGACGTGGCGGTCGAGCTACAATGAGCAGTTCTTC.

The V call is TRBV5-1, the J call TRBJ2-1; 7 bases are a match to TRBD1. Trimming cost V 2 bases and J 6 bases; bases outside gene matches: 5. The CDR3 contains 14 residues. CDR1 is SGHRS and CDR2 is YFSETQ in the germline V gene. The chain's CDR3 is CASSLRQGGNEQFF. The DNA for the CDR3 is TGCGCCAGCAGCTTACGACAGGGTGGCAATGAGCAGTTCTTC.

This clone was found once. The gene calls are TRBV24-1 and TRBJ2-3; D might be TRBD1 (5 bases). From germline, CDR1 is KGHDR and CDR2 SFDVKD. The CDR3 sequence is 14 residues long. V was trimmed by 3 bases and J by 8 bases, leaving 14 bases between them. This CDR3 reads CATSDPRQSPTQYF. CDR3 in DNA: TGTGCCACCAGTGATCCTAGACAGTCTCCTACGCAGTATTTT.

The chain combines TRBV27 with TRBJ1-1, with TRBD1 identical over 12 bases. The trim removed 6 bases at V and 8 bases at J, leaving 7 bases unmatched. There are 14 residues in the CDR3. From germline, CDR1 is MNHEY and CDR2 SMNVEV (reference sequence). CDR3 sequence (DNA): TGTGCCAGCAGAAGACCGGGACAGGGGGCAGAAGCTTTCTTT. Residues: CASRRPGQGAEAFF.

The chain joins TRBV5-4 to TRBJ2-2; TRBD2 agrees at 13 bases. This CDR3 is 15 amino acids long. V was pared by 3 bases and J by 6 bases, with 2 bases of the junction left unmatched. Germline V gene lookup returns CDR1 SGHNT and CDR2 YYREEE (reference sequence). CDR3 amino acids: CASSYGLAGAGELFF. In nucleotides, the CDR3 is TGTGCCAGCAGCTATGGACTAGCGGGGGCCGGGGAGCTGTTTTTT.

The chain couples TRBV13 to TRBJ1-5; no clear D. The CDR3 runs to 12 residues. Germline CDR1 and CDR2: PRHDT and FYEKMQ (reference sequence). The V and J ends lost 4 bases and 3 bases respectively, with 4 bases between them. CDR3 sequence reads: CASSSLNQPQHF. CDR3 nucleotides: TGTGCCAGCAGCTCCCTCAATCAGCCCCAGCATTTT. Looking up the rest from reference TRBV13 and TRBJ1-5 gives the full variable domain: AAGVIQSPRHLIKEKRETATLKCYPIPRHDTVYWYQQGPGQDPQFLISFYEKMQSDKGSIPDRFSAQQFSDYHSELNMSSLELGDSALYFCASSSLNQPQHFGDGTRLSIL.

There are a few counts of this clone. The V gene is TRBV6-1, the J gene TRBJ1-5, with TRBD1 matching 7 bases. This CDR3 is 16 amino acids long. V lost 1 base, J lost 1 base, and 4 bases stayed unmatched. Germline V gene sequence: CDR1 MNHNS, CDR2 SASEGT. CDR3 bases: TGTGCCAGCAGTGAAGTCAGGGGGTTAAGCAATCAGCCCCAGCATTTT. Translating gives CASSEVRGLSNQPQHF.

This chain links TRBV18 with TRBJ2-1; D gene uncertain. Germline CDR1 reads KGHSH; CDR2 reads LQKENI. The V and J ends lost 3 bases and 12 bases respectively, with 9 bases between them. The CDR3 has 11 amino acids. The CDR3 nucleotides are TGTGCCAGCTCACCTCAGCTAGGGCAGTTCTTC. Amino acid sequence: CASSPQLGQFF.

The chain employs TRBV7-2 and TRBJ2-3, with TRBD2 matching over 12 bases. From germline, CDR1 is SGHTA and CDR2 FQGNSA. The CDR3 consists of 18 residues. V dropped 2 bases and J dropped 2; count of bases not matched to a gene: 8. The CDR3 loop reads CASSLPHGLAGPTDTQYF. The CDR3 DNA sequence: TGTGCCAGCAGCTTACCACACGGACTAGCGGGACCCACAGATACGCAGTATTTT. The variable domain in full, with the rest retrieved from reference TRBV7-2 and TRBJ2-3, is GAGVSQSPSNKVTEKGKDVELRCDPISGHTALYWYRQSLGQGLEFLIYFQGNSAPDKSGLPSDRFSAERTGGSVSTLTIQRTQQEDSAVYLCASSLPHGLAGPTDTQYFGPGTRLTVL.

The genes are TRBV10-3 and TRBJ2-5, with 10 bases aligning to TRBD2. The V and J ends lost 6 bases and 2 bases, in that order; junction bases with no gene match: 3. CDR3 length: 14 residues. In germline, CDR1 is ENHRY, CDR2 SYGVKD. The CDR3: CAISPSGGQETQYF. The CDR3 DNA reads TGTGCCATCAGCCCTAGCGGGGGACAAGAGACCCAGTACTTC.

The rearrangement uses TRBV7-9 and TRBJ1-1; a weak D match, TRBD1 (5 bases). The CDR3 has 16 residues. Germline assignment: CDR1 SEHNR and CDR2 FQNEAQ (reference sequence). The V gene lost 4 bases and the J gene lost 5 bases, with 20 bases spanning the gap. CDR3 protein: CASSSLPIGGWTEAFF. The CDR3 DNA reads TGTGCCAGCAGCTCCCTTCCGATCGGGGGGTGGACTGAAGCTTTCTTT.

The rearrangement links TRBV6-4 to TRBJ2-3, with TRBD2 matching over 9 bases. CDR1 and CDR2 from the germline V gene are MRHNA and SNTAGT. J gave up 2 bases and V 8 bases, and 5 bases lay outside the gene matches. The CDR3 extends over 14 amino acids. The CDR3 coding sequence is TGTGCCAGCGGGCGCGGGGGGGACACAGATACGCAGTATTTT. Translating gives CASGRGGDTDTQYF.